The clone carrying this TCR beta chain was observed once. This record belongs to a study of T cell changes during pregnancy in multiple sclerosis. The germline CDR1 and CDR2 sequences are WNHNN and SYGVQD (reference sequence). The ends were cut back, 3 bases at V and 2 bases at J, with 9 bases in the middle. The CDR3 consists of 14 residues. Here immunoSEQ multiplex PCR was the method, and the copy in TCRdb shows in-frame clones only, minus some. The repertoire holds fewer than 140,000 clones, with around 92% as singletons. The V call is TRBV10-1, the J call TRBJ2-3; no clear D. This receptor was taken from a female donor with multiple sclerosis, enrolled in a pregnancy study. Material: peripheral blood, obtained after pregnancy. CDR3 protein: CASSDRSNTDTQYF. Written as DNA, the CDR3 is TGCGCCAGCAGTGATCGGTCTAACACAGATACGCAGTATTTT.